The entry below describes one T cell receptor beta chain. Assay: immunoSEQ multiplex PCR; the TCRdb copy retains only in-frame clones and omits some. The data show some 41,000 clones, with roughly 90% seen just once and less than 0.3% held by the top ten. The sample is drawn from a study of siplizumab effects on memory and regulatory T cells. The sample comprised naive CD4+ T cells sorted from blood. The TCR comes from a human donor in good health.

CDR3: CASSQQGSYGYTF. Written as DNA, the CDR3 is TGCGCCAGCAGCCAACAGGGGAGTTATGGCTACACCTTC. The V and J genes are TRBV4-1 and TRBJ1-2; the D gene is possibly TRBD1 (6 bases). Deletions cut 2 bases from V and 5 bases from J, with 9 bases between. This CDR3 spans 13 amino acids. CDR1 and CDR2 from the germline V gene are MGHRA and YSYEKL.